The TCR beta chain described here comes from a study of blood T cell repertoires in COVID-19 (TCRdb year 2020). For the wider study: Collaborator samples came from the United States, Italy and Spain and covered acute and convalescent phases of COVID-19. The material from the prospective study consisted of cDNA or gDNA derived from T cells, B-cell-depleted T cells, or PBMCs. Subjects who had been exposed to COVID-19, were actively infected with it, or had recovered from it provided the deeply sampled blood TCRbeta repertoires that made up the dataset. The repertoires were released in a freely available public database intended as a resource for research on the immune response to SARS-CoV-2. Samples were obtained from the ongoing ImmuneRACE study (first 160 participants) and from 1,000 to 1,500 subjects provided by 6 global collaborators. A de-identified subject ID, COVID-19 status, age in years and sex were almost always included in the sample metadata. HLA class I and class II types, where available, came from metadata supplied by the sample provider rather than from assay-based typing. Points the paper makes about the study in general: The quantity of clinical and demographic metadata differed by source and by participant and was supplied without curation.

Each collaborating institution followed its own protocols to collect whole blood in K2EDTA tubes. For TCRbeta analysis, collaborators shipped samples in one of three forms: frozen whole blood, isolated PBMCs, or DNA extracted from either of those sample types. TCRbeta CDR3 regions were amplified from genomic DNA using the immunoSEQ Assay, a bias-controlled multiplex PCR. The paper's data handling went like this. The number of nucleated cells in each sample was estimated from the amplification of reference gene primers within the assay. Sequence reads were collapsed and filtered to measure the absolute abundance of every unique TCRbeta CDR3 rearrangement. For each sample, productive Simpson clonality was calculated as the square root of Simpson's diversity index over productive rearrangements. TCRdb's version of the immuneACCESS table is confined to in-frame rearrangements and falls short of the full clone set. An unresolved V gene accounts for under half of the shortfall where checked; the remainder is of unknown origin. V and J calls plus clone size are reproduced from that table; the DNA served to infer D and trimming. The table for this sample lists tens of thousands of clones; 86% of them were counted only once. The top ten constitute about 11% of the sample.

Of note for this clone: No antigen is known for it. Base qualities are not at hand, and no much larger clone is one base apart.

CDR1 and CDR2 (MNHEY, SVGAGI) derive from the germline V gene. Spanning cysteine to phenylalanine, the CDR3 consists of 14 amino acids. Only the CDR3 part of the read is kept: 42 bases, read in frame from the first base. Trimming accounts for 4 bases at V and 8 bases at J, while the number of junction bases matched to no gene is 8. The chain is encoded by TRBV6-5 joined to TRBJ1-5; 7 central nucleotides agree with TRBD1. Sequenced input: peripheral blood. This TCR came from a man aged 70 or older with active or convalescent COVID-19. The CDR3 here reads CASSSRQGREPQHF. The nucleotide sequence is TGTGCCAGCAGTTCCCGACAGGGTCGAGAGCCCCAGCATTTT.